These 20 T cell receptor beta chains came from one sample sequenced in a study of shared clonotypes between healthy human individuals. This table comes from immunoSEQ multiplex PCR, and its TCRdb copy is limited to in-frame clones, with some not included. The sample lists about 960,000 clones, around three quarters seen once, with over 1.3% in the top ten. Sequenced input: memory CD4+ T cells sorted from blood. The subset denotes: CD45RA-negative fraction. These receptors came from a man aged 18 to 30 in good health.

The chain couples TRBV5-5 to TRBJ1-1; the D is unclear. Germline values: CDR1 SGHKS, CDR2 YYEKEE (reference sequence). The CDR3 runs to 14 residues. V shed 4 bases and J shed 0 bases, with 10 bases lying between them. The CDR3 coding sequence is TGTGCCAGCAGCCTACGGTTCATGAACACTGAAGCTTTCTTT. Translation gives CASSLRFMNTEAFF. The entire variable domain, with the rest obtained from reference TRBV5-5 and TRBJ1-1, is as follows: DAGVTQSPTHLIKTRGQQVTLRCSPISGHKSVSWYQQVLGQGPQFIFQYYEKEERGRGNFPDRFSARQFPNYSSELNVNALLLGDSALYLCASSLRFMNTEAFFGQGTRLTVV.

V and J are TRBV25-1 and TRBJ2-7; D unresolved. Looked up from germline, CDR1 is MGHDK and CDR2 is SYGVNS. This CDR3 comprises 14 residues. The ends were cut back, 4 bases at V and 0 bases at J, with 10 bases in the middle. Here the CDR3 reads CASSGPVSSYEQYF. CDR3 nucleotides: TGTGCCAGCAGTGGCCCAGTATCCTCCTACGAGCAGTACTTC.

The rearrangement joins TRBV7-3 to TRBJ2-1; D perhaps matches TRBD2 (6 bases). Germline V gene lookup returns CDR1 SGHTA and CDR2 FQGTGA. The CDR3 sequence is 16 residues long. V lost 1 base to trimming and J lost 0 bases, with 10 bases between them. For the CDR3, the DNA is TGTGCCAGCAGCTTAAGGCCCGGGAGCTCCTACAATGAGCAGTTCTTC. Amino acids: CASSLRPGSSYNEQFF.

The V and J genes are TRBV30 and TRBJ1-2, with TRBD1 identical over 9 bases. V was clipped by 4 bases and J by 7 bases; unmatched bases: 13. Germline V gene lookup returns CDR1 GTSNPN and CDR2 SVGIG (reference sequence). The CDR3 runs 15 residues. The CDR3 DNA is TGTGCCTGGAAAACAGGGGGCCTCCCAGGGTTTGGCTACACCTTC. As protein: CAWKTGGLPGFGYTF. Complete variable domain (other parts from reference TRBV30 and TRBJ1-2): SQTIHQWPATLVQPVGSPLSLECTVEGTSNPNLYWYRQAAGRGLQLLFYSVGIGQISSEVPQNLSASRPQDRQFILSSKKLLLSDSGFYLCAWKTGGLPGFGYTFGSGTRLTVV.

The gene calls are TRBV11-2 and TRBJ2-7; TRBD1 aligns across 7 bases. The V gene's germline CDR1 is SGHAT and CDR2 FQNNGV. The ends lost 4 bases at V and 4 bases at J; junction bases unmatched: 16. CDR3 size: 17 residues. CDR3 bases: TGTGCCAGCAGCTCCCGACAAGGACAGGACGGACGTTACGAGCAGTACTTC. The encoded protein is CASSSRQGQDGRYEQYF. The entire variable domain, with the rest obtained from reference TRBV11-2 and TRBJ2-7, is as follows: EAGVAQSPRYKIIEKRQSVAFWCNPISGHATLYWYQQILGQGPKLLIQFQNNGVVDDSQLPKDRFSAERLKGVDSTLKIQPAKLEDSAVYLCASSSRQGQDGRYEQYFGPGTRLTVT.

J is TRBJ2-1 and V is TRBV12-1; the table's D call, TRBD2, has no DNA check behind it. TRBV12-1 is flagged as a pseudogene. The CDR3 covers 11 residues. CDR3 sequence (DNA): TGTGCCAGCAGCGCCAGACTAGAGCAGTTCTTC. Amino acid sequence: CASSARLEQFF.

In regard to this clone: Since a much larger clone is just one base distant, this may be a read error. This sample also contains other DNA sequences that code for the same CDR3. This chain uses TRBV6-1 with TRBJ2-7, with D uncertain. Trimming took 2 bases from V and 3 from J, leaving 5 bases between them. Germline loops: CDR1 MNHNS, CDR2 SASEGT. The CDR3 is made up of 12 amino acids. DNA of the CDR3: TGTGCCAGCAGTGAACTGGGCTACGAGCAGTACTTC. Its protein product is CASSELGYEQYF.

This chain links TRBV28 with TRBJ2-7; weak D call: TRBD1 (5 bases). This CDR3 has 14 amino acids. Deletions cut 6 bases from V and 0 bases from J, with 12 bases between. The germline V gene encodes CDR1 MDHEN and CDR2 SYDVKM. The chain's CDR3 is CASSPPGPSYEQYF. Here the CDR3 DNA reads TGTGCCAGCAGCCCCCCAGGGCCCTCCTACGAGCAGTACTTC.

This clone appeared a few times. This sequence joins TRBV28 and TRBJ1-1, with D uncertain. CDR3 length: 12 residues. Germline assignment: CDR1 MDHEN and CDR2 SYDVKM. V lost 9 bases, J lost 3 bases, and 11 bases lay in between. CDR3 amino acids: CASSLPYTEAFF. The CDR3 nucleotides read TGTGCCAGTTCTCTACCGTACACTGAAGCTTTCTTT.

This clone was recorded only once. The chain has TRBV18 and TRBJ1-5; 8 positions match TRBD1. With V trimmed by 3 bases and J by 4 bases, 11 bases remained unmatched. The CDR3 length is 17 residues. CDR1 KGHSH and CDR2 LQKENI come from the germline V gene. Here the CDR3 reads CASSPGTGGGVNQPQHF. The DNA for the CDR3 is TGTGCCAGCTCACCCGGGACAGGAGGAGGGGTGAATCAGCCCCAGCATTTT.

CDR3 protein: CASSPTAGRSYNEQFF. As DNA, the CDR3 is TGTGCCAGCTCACCCACAGCGGGGAGGTCCTACAATGAGCAGTTCTTC. The rearrangement uses TRBV18 and TRBJ2-1, with 7 bases matching TRBD2. There are 16 residues in the CDR3. Germline trimming cut 3 bases from V and 1 base from J; bases unmatched to any gene: 6. Looked up from germline, CDR1 is KGHSH and CDR2 is LQKENI.

The V call is TRBV5-1, the J call TRBJ1-4; 7 positions match TRBD1. Germline trimming cut 6 bases from V and 7 bases from J; bases unmatched to any gene: 9. The CDR3 totals 14 residues. Per germline, CDR1 SGHRS and CDR2 YFSETQ. The CDR3 protein is CASKVQGEGEKLFF. For the CDR3, the DNA is TGCGCCAGCAAAGTTCAGGGGGAGGGTGAAAAACTGTTTTTT.

V and J are TRBV5-4 and TRBJ1-5; D remains ambiguous. Trimming took off 3 bases at V and 5 bases at J, with 9 bases between the two ends. This CDR3 contains 13 residues. Per germline, CDR1 SGHNT and CDR2 YYREEE (reference sequence). CDR3 sequence (DNA): TGTGCCAGCAGCTCGTCAAGGGATCAGCCCCAGCATTTT. It is translated as CASSSSRDQPQHF.

This clone was detected once. This chain joins TRBV28 and TRBJ2-5; TRBD1 is a possible D gene (7 bases). This CDR3 spans 14 amino acids. The V and J ends lost 5 bases and 4 bases respectively, with 14 bases between them. Germline V gene data show CDR1 as MDHEN and CDR2 as SYDVKM. DNA for the CDR3: TGTGCCAGCAGTCCAGGGGGGCTCCTAGAGACCCAGTACTTC. Its protein is CASSPGGLLETQYF. The complete variable domain, with remaining parts taken from reference TRBV28 and TRBJ2-5, reads DVKVTQSSRYLVKRTGEKVFLECVQDMDHENMFWYRQDPGLGLRLIYFSYDVKMKEKGDIPEGYSVSREKKERFSLILESASTNQTSMYLCASSPGGLLETQYFGPGTRLLVL.

J is TRBJ2-5 and V is TRBV5-3; no firm D call. TRBV5-3 is sorted into the ORF group, with uncertain function. The CDR3 has 13 amino acids. Trimming shortened V by 1 base and J by 10 bases, and 14 bases separated the two germline ends. Here the CDR3 DNA reads TGTGCCAGAAGCTTGAAAGGCTACCCGCGCCAGTACTTC. It yields the protein CARSLKGYPRQYF.

This chain links TRBV27 with TRBJ1-4, with 10 bases identical to TRBD1. The CDR3 length is 15 residues. The junction had 8 bases not matched to a gene; V was cut back by 5 bases and J by 8 bases. Germline assignment: CDR1 MNHEY and CDR2 SMNVEV (reference sequence). CDR3 sequence: CASSLKGQGNEKLFF. CDR3 nucleotide sequence: TGTGCCAGCAGTCTGAAGGGACAGGGGAACGAAAAACTGTTTTTT.

This chain connects TRBV5-1 to TRBJ2-5, with unresolved D. The germline CDR1 and CDR2 sequences are SGHRS and YFSETQ. This CDR3 comprises 13 residues. V was trimmed by 5 bases and J by 4 bases, leaving 12 bases between them. The CDR3 DNA is TGCGCCAGCAGGGTTGGGTGGCGAGAGACCCAGTACTTC. Its translation is CASRVGWRETQYF.

The V call is TRBV5-4, the J call TRBJ2-3; TRBD2 agrees at 8 bases. This CDR3 is built from 16 residues. The V and J ends lost 5 bases and 4 bases, in that order; junction bases with no gene match: 12. The germline V gene encodes CDR1 SGHNT and CDR2 YYREEE (reference sequence). The CDR3 reads CASRTLSVAGSDTQYF. The CDR3 DNA reads as TGTGCCAGCAGAACCCTCTCGGTAGCGGGATCAGATACGCAGTATTTT.

The J gene is TRBJ2-2, the V gene TRBV2; D is perhaps TRBD2 (7 bases). Germline CDR1 reads SNHLY; CDR2 reads FYNNEI. The CDR3 spans 14 residues. Trimming took 6 bases from V and 4 from J, leaving 12 bases between them. The CDR3 sequence: CASSGGQGTGELFF. CDR3 nucleotide sequence: TGTGCCAGCAGCGGGGGGCAGGGCACCGGGGAGCTGTTTTTT.

This rearrangement joins TRBV10-3 to TRBJ2-1; 9 bases agree with TRBD1. This CDR3 spans 12 amino acids. The trim removed 5 bases at V and 16 bases at J, leaving 9 bases unmatched. Looked up from germline, CDR1 is ENHRY and CDR2 is SYGVKD. CDR3 amino acids: CAISSAGTGYFF. The CDR3 region has the DNA TGTGCCATCAGTTCGGCCGGGACAGGGTATTTCTTC.